Presented here are 4 T cell receptor beta chains from one specimen sequenced in a study of T cells in Graves' hyperthyroidism and ophthalmopathy. Regions amplified from RNA transcripts were the TCR beta CDR3 regions. TCR CDR3 regions were first amplified by RT-PCR with HTBI primers. TCRdb re-derived calls from the multiplex PCR reads in MiXCR, one entry per CDR3 protein. The sample contains roughly 200,000 distinct CDR3 sequences, roughly a sixth of which appear only once. Sequencing was performed on blood. These receptors originate from a woman aged 50 to 60 with Graves' hyperthyroidism.

There are many counts of this clonotype. V usage is TRBV7-9 and J usage is TRBJ1-1; a possible D gene is TRBD1 (5 bases). Germline loops: CDR1 SEHNR, CDR2 FQNEAQ (reference sequence). The CDR3 is 13 amino acids. The V end was cut by 3 bases, the J end by 5 bases, with 10 bases between. DNA of the CDR3: TGTGCCAGCAGCTTTAAGGGACCGACTGAAGCTTTCTTT. Translating it yields CASSFKGPTEAFF.

There are many counts of this clonotype. The genes are TRBV12-3 or TRBV12-4 and TRBJ2-1, with TRBD2 as a possible D gene (5 bases). V lost 3 bases and J lost 9, with 15 bases in between. There are 14 residues in the CDR3. DNA of the CDR3: TGTGCCAGCAGTTTGGTGGGAGAGTCGGGTGAGCAGTTCTTC. Translating gives CASSLVGESGEQFF.

This clonotype has a handful of counts. This may come from a read error, since a much larger clone is one base off. The chain uses TRBV13 and TRBJ2-7; no firm D call. The germline gives CDR1 PRHDT, CDR2 FYEKMQ (reference sequence). The CDR3 loop spans 13 amino acids. Deletions cut 3 bases from V and 5 bases from J, with 11 bases between. The CDR3 bases are TGTGCCAGCAGCTTCGGGTATGACCACGAGCAGTACTTC. Translated: CASSFGYDHEQYF.

This clonotype was picked up many times. V gene TRBV20-1 combines with J gene TRBJ2-2; perhaps TRBD1 as D (5 bases). Germline assignment: CDR1 DFQATT and CDR2 SNEGSKA (reference sequence). The V end lost 3 bases, the J end lost 7 bases, and 15 bases lay between the germline ends. The CDR3 totals 14 residues. The CDR3 DNA reads as TGCAGTGCTAGGGCACAGGCCGCTGTCGGGGAGCTGTTTTTT. Translated: CSARAQAAVGELFF.